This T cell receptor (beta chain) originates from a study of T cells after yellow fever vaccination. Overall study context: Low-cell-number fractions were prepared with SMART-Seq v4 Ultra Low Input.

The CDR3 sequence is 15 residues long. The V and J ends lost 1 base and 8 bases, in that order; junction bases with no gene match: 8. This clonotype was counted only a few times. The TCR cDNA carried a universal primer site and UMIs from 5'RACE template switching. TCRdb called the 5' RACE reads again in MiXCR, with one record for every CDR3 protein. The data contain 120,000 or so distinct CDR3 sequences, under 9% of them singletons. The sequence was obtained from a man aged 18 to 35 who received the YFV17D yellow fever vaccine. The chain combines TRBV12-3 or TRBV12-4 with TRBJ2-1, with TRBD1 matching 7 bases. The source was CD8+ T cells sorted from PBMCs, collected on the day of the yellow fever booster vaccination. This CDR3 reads CASSLGQGGRDEQFF. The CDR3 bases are TGTGCCAGCAGTTTAGGACAGGGTGGAAGGGATGAGCAGTTCTTC.